The next 6 T cell receptor beta chains were all read from a single sample in a study of shared clonotypes between healthy human individuals (dated by TCRdb to 2020 to 2022). Preparation of the library involved the immunoSEQ multiplex PCR assay. TCRdb's version of the immuneACCESS table is confined to in-frame rearrangements and falls short of the full clone set. An unresolved V gene accounts for under half of the shortfall where checked; the remainder is of unknown origin. Recorded for this sample are hundreds of thousands of clones; about 91% of them occurred a single time. Approximately 25% of the sample lies in the top ten. CD8 naive samples were CD45RO-negative cells positively selected for CCR7, giving a CD45RA+CCR7+ population that excluded TemRA cells. Sequencing was done on a sample of naive CD8+ T cells sorted from blood. According to the study, the label for this sample's cell subset or site signals: CD45RA+CCR7+. These receptors all stem from a young man in good health.

As concerns this clone: The same CDR3 can be traced to other DNA sequences in this sample. The chain has TRBV11-3 and TRBJ2-3; no definite D call. V dropped 5 bases and J dropped 3 bases, with 9 bases sitting between them. Per germline, CDR1 SGHNT and CDR2 YENEEA. The CDR3 sequence is 13 residues long. The CDR3 reads CASSPLGTDTQYF. The CDR3 nucleotides are TGTGCCAGCAGCCCCTTAGGTACAGATACGCAGTATTTT.

This chain uses TRBV9 with TRBJ2-7; 7 bases agree with TRBD2. V dropped 0 bases and J dropped 3; count of bases not matched to a gene: 9. Germline values: CDR1 SGDLS, CDR2 YYNGEE. CDR3 length equals 16 residues. CDR3 residues: CASSVGSSSGSYEQYF. As DNA, the CDR3 is TGTGCCAGCAGCGTAGGGTCGTCTAGCGGCAGCTACGAGCAGTACTTC.

The chain uses TRBV29-1 and TRBJ2-7; the match to TRBD1 covers 7 bases. The CDR3 contains 15 residues. CDR1 and CDR2 from the germline V gene are SQVTM and ANQGSEA. J lost 3 bases, V lost 4 bases, and 12 bases had no gene match. The CDR3 sequence is CSVVDRVVRGYEQYF. CDR3 DNA sequence: TGCAGCGTTGTAGACAGGGTGGTTCGAGGCTACGAGCAGTACTTC.

In DNA form, the CDR3 reads TGTGCCAGCAGTTCTCGAACATCCCGGGATACGCAGTATTTT. This gives the protein CASSSRTSRDTQYF. V and J are TRBV28 and TRBJ2-3; D is unclear. The V end lost 4 bases, the J end lost 6 bases, and 14 bases lay between the germline ends. The CDR3 is 14 amino acids. Germline V gene lookup returns CDR1 MDHEN and CDR2 SYDVKM.

The rearrangement links TRBV4-1 to TRBJ1-1, with TRBD1 matching 8 bases. There are 18 residues in the CDR3. V lost 0 bases, J lost 0 bases, and 9 bases stayed unmatched. The germline V gene has CDR1 MGHRA and CDR2 YSYEKL. Written as DNA, the CDR3 is TGCGCCAGCAGCCAAGATCTCGTATCAGGGGGCATGAACACTGAAGCTTTCTTT. It translates to CASSQDLVSGGMNTEAFF.

The chain links TRBV7-9 to TRBJ2-5; D may be TRBD1 (5 bases). With 4 bases removed from V and 3 bases from J, the gap between germline ends came to 12 bases. The germline V gene encodes CDR1 SEHNR and CDR2 FQNEAQ (reference sequence). The CDR3 covers 14 residues. In DNA form, the CDR3 reads TGTGCCAGCAGCTACACCGGACATGAAGAGACCCAGTACTTC. Its translation: CASSYTGHEETQYF.